This is a list of T cell receptor beta chains from one sample in a study of radiotherapy plus CTLA-4 blockade in lung cancer. Produced via immunoSEQ multiplex PCR; TCRdb's table is partial and in-frame only. The table records 50,000 or so clones, approximately 76% of them present only once. Material: peripheral blood, obtained from a patient treated with radiotherapy plus ipilimumab. Receptors were obtained from a human donor with non-small cell lung cancer who had stable disease on radiotherapy plus ipilimumab. Each CDR3 is given with its conserved first and last residue.

TRBJ1-1,TRBV7-9,CASSLWDRANTEAFF
TRBJ2-6,TRBV5-1,CASSLEWTSGANVLTF
TRBJ2-1,TRBV30,CAWSDLWTSDSYNEQFF
TRBJ2-6,TRBV6-9,CASSYNRAVGANVLTF
TRBJ2-3,TRBV5-6,CVSSLPGGGLDTQYF
TRBJ1-1,TRBV2,CASSGSGNTEAFF
TRBJ1-2,TRBV6-7,CASSYVTGTGAYGYTF
TRBJ1-1,TRBV5-6,CASSWTGATNTEAFF
TRBJ1-2,TRBV12-5,CASGPGVHGYTF
TRBJ2-5,TRBV11-1,CASSPLVETQYF
TRBJ1-5,TRBV18,CASSPSRNQPQHF
TRBJ1-1,TRBV7-6,CASSTQGEGNTEAFF
TRBJ2-3,TRBV11-3,CASSLLRTDTQYF
TRBJ2-1,TRBV7-8,CASRMLFGQGAGDEQFF
TRBJ2-1,TRBV6-5,CASSYRGGARNEQFF
TRBJ2-6,TRBV27,CASRSPGTGANVLTF
TRBJ1-1,TRBV19,CATVKKGGTKNTEAFF
TRBJ1-3,TRBV5-1,CASSPDSLSSGNTIYF
TRBJ2-1,TRBV9,CASSGEGGTGSHEQFF
TRBJ1-6,TRBV19,CASSTRDYNSPLHF
TRBJ2-7,TRBV20-1,CSARLSYEQYF
TRBJ1-1,TRBV25-1,CASSAIDRPNTEAFF
TRBJ1-6,TRBV15,CATSRDRGQAESPLHF
TRBJ1-6,TRBV9,CASSVSPGADNSPLHF
TRBJ2-1,TRBV6-5,CASTPDRSSYNEQFF
TRBJ1-3,TRBV6-5,CASSGRGNTIYF
TRBJ2-7,TRBV7-2,CASSLAVTTPYEQYF
TRBJ1-4,TRBV5-1,CASSSTGQNEKLFF
TRBJ1-4,TRBV4-3,CASSQDTRATNEKLFF
TRBJ1-1,TRBV29-1,CSVRGQGGAFF
TRBJ1-1,TRBV18,CASSPPGAGVNTEAFF
TRBJ2-2,TRBV13,CASSSIQNTGELFF
TRBJ1-5,TRBV15,CATSRDQRTGREYSNQPQHF
TRBJ1-6,TRBV27,CASSPGQAYSPLHF
TRBJ1-4,TRBV28,CASSLSAGVREKLFF
TRBJ1-5,TRBV10-3,CAIRGQNQPQHF
TRBJ1-2,TRBV29-1,CSVAFRTANGYTF
TRBJ1-1,TRBV6-4,CASSQGSGTEAFF
TRBJ1-2,TRBV5-5,CASSLNPSWTGGYGYTF
TRBJ1-2,TRBV10-3,CAIRLQGESPSRGYTF
TRBJ1-3,TRBV5-8,CASSSAGNTIYF
TRBJ1-1,TRBV5-1,CASSLRREGEAFF
TRBJ1-1,TRBV4-3,CASSQDFASRAFF
TRBJ2-6,TRBV11-2,CASSLVRTGANVLTF
TRBJ2-1,TRBV18,CASSPGSLGSNEQFF
TRBJ2-3,TRBV9,CASSVPRGSSTDTQYF
TRBJ2-5,TRBV5-1,CASSLVTRQGYETQYF
TRBJ1-1,TRBV6-4,CASRETGKAFF
TRBJ2-5,TRBV6-5,CASSYFREVETQYF
TRBJ2-5,TRBV4-2,CASSLVGKETQYF
TRBJ2-1,TRBV10-3,CAISGAGGNNEQFF
TRBJ1-5,TRBV6-5,CASSLGRNSNQPQHF
TRBJ1-4,TRBV11-3,CASSLDNSGKLFF
TRBJ1-2,TRBV29-1,CSVEGSRYGYTF
TRBJ1-2,TRBV28,CASTSDGGTYGYTF